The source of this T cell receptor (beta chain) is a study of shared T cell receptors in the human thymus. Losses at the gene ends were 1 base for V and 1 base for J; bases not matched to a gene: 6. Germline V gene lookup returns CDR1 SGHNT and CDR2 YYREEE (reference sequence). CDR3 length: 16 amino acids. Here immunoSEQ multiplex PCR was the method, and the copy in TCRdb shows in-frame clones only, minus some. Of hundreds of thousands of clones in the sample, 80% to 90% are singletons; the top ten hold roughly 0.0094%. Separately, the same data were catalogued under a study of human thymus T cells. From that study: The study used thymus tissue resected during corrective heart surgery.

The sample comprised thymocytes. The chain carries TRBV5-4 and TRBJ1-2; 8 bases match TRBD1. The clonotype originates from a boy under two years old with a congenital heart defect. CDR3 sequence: CASSLPGGSGNYGYTF. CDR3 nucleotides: TGTGCCAGCAGCTTGCCAGGGGGCAGTGGTAACTATGGCTACACCTTC.